The 12 T cell receptor beta chains listed next were all sequenced from one sample in a study of blood T cell repertoires in COVID-19. Only in-frame clones appear in the TCRdb table, and some are missing; sequencing was by immunoSEQ multiplex PCR. The sample has 95,000 or so clones, approximately 87% seen once; the top ten hold approximately 18%. Sequencing was performed on peripheral blood. These receptors all stem from a human donor in a cohort sampled during active COVID-19.

The J gene is TRBJ2-7, the V gene TRBV6-2 or TRBV6-3, with D tentatively TRBD2 (5 bases). This CDR3 contains 18 residues. Trimming took 0 bases from V and 0 from J, leaving 18 bases between them. Germline values: CDR1 MNHEY, CDR2 SVGEGT. CDR3 residues: CASSYSKSAGVNSYEQYF. CDR3 DNA sequence: TGTGCCAGCAGTTACTCGAAGTCCGCGGGCGTAAACTCCTACGAGCAGTACTTC.

This sequence joins TRBV27 and TRBJ1-2, with D perhaps TRBD1 (6 bases). The CDR3 is 15 residues long. Germline values: CDR1 MNHEY, CDR2 SMNVEV (reference sequence). Trimming took 3 bases from V and 1 from J, leaving 12 bases between them. The CDR3 is CASSFKAGVNYGYTF. The CDR3 nucleotides read TGTGCCAGCAGTTTCAAGGCAGGGGTTAACTATGGCTACACCTTC.

A single count supports this clone. The chain combines TRBV4-3 with TRBJ2-1; 7 bases line up with TRBD1. V gave up 5 bases and J gave up 2 bases; unmatched junction bases: 6. This CDR3 has 15 amino acids. CDR1 and CDR2 from the germline V gene are LGHNA and YSLEER. The CDR3 reads CASSSRQGTYNEQFF. The CDR3 region has the DNA TGCGCCAGCAGCTCCCGACAGGGTACCTACAATGAGCAGTTCTTC.

The chain is built from TRBV7-9 and TRBJ2-5; D might be TRBD1 (5 bases). The V end lost 2 bases, the J end lost 5 bases, and 15 bases lay between the germline ends. This CDR3 region has 15 residues. Germline-derived CDR1 and CDR2 are SEHNR and FQNEAQ (reference sequence). Here the CDR3 DNA reads TGTGCCAGCAGCTTACCCACAGGCAGAAAGGAGACCCAGTACTTC. This encodes CASSLPTGRKETQYF.

This clone appeared a few times. The chain links TRBV5-5 to TRBJ1-1; 9 nucleotides align to TRBD1. V was clipped by 4 bases and J by 0 bases; unmatched bases: 4. There are 15 residues in the CDR3. From germline, CDR1 is SGHKS and CDR2 YYEKEE (reference sequence). CDR3 DNA sequence: TGTGCCAGCAGCACACGGACAGGGGTGAACACTGAAGCTTTCTTT. Amino acid sequence: CASSTRTGVNTEAFF.

This chain uses TRBV5-1 with TRBJ2-7; a possible D gene is TRBD1 (7 bases). The germline V and J ends were trimmed by 7 bases and 5 bases, with 19 bases remaining between them. Germline CDR1 is SGHRS and CDR2 is YFSETQ. CDR3 length: 14 amino acids. The CDR3 bases are TGCGCCAGCCGGGGGCTCCGAGACAGGGACGAGCAGTACTTC. The encoded protein is CASRGLRDRDEQYF.

The chain links TRBV5-4 to TRBJ2-3, with 8 bases fitting TRBD2. With V trimmed by 0 bases and J by 2 bases, 2 bases remained unmatched. The CDR3 contains 15 residues. Germline CDR1 and CDR2: SGHNT and YYREEE (reference sequence). The CDR3 sequence is CASSLEAGATDTQYF. Here the CDR3 DNA reads TGTGCCAGCAGCTTGGAAGCGGGGGCCACAGATACGCAGTATTTT.

The chain combines TRBV6-5 with TRBJ1-5; a possible D gene is TRBD1 (6 bases). V was shortened by 8 bases and J by 4 bases, with 12 bases between the two germline ends. The CDR3 extends over 13 amino acids. The germline V gene encodes CDR1 MNHEY and CDR2 SVGAGI. The CDR3 coding sequence is TGTGCCAGCTATGACAGGCGAAATCAGCCCCAGCATTTT. It is translated as CASYDRRNQPQHF.

The chain couples TRBV18 to TRBJ2-3, with 10 bases lining up with TRBD1. In germline, CDR1 is KGHSH, CDR2 LQKENI. V gave up 6 bases and J gave up 4 bases; unmatched junction bases: 7. The CDR3 length is 15 residues. CDR3 region: CASSKTGGLADTQYF. The CDR3, as DNA: TGTGCCAGCTCTAAGACAGGGGGCTTGGCAGATACGCAGTATTTT.

This chain joins TRBV6-5 and TRBJ1-6, with a weak D call TRBD1 (6 bases). Between the trimmed V and J ends, which lost 10 bases and 6 bases, there was a span of 13 bases. Germline CDR1 and CDR2: MNHEY and SVGAGI. The CDR3 length is 13 residues. The CDR3 DNA is TGTGCCACAACCGACAGGACTAATTCACCCCTCCACTTT. This encodes CATTDRTNSPLHF.

This rearrangement joins TRBV5-4 to TRBJ1-1; 7 bases fit TRBD1. There are 14 residues in the CDR3. J lost 5 bases, V lost 5 bases, and 9 bases had no gene match. The V gene's germline CDR1 is SGHNT and CDR2 YYREEE (reference sequence). The CDR3 DNA reads TGTGCCAGCAGGCCCCTGAGGGGGCGAACTGAAGCTTTCTTT. Its protein product is CASRPLRGRTEAFF.

This sequence joins TRBV7-6 and TRBJ2-2, with 8 positions matching TRBD1. After removal of 6 bases from V and 6 bases from J, the junction contained 3 bases not matched to a gene. CDR3 size: 13 residues. Per germline, CDR1 SGHVS and CDR2 FNYEAQ. The CDR3 sequence: CASRVQGAGELFF. CDR3 coding DNA: TGTGCCAGCAGAGTACAGGGGGCCGGGGAGCTGTTTTTT. Supplemented by reference TRBV7-6 and TRBJ2-2, the full variable domain reads GAGVSQSPRYKVTKRGQDVALRCDPISGHVSLYWYRQALGQGPEFLTYFNYEAQQDKSGLPNDRFSAERPEGSISTLTIQRTEQRDSAMYRCASRVQGAGELFFGEGSRLTVL.